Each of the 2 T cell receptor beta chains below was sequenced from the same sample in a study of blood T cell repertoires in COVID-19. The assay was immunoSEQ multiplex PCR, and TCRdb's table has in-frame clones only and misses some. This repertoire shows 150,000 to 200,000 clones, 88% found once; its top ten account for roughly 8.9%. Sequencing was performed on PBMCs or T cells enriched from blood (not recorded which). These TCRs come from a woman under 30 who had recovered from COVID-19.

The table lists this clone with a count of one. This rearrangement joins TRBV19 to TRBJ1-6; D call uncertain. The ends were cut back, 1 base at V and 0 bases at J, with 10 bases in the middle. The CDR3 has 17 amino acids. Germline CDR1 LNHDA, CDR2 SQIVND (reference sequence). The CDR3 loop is CASSIGGQSSYNSPLHF. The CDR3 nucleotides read TGTGCCAGTAGTATAGGAGGGCAGAGCTCCTATAATTCACCCCTCCACTTT.

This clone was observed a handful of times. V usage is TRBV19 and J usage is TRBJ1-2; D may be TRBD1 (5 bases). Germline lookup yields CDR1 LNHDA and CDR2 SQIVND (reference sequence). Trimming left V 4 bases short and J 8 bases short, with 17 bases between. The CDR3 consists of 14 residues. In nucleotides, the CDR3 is TGTGCCAGTAGTACCCAGGAGGGGCAGAGAGGCTACACCTTC. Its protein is CASSTQEGQRGYTF.